This T cell receptor (beta chain) is drawn from a study of radiation and T cells in renal cell carcinoma. Time point here: baseline pretreatment blood. Treatment meaning: 15 Gy SBRT to primary tumor, nephrectomy 4 weeks later. Radiation-treated patients gave blood at baseline, week 2 and week 4. Sequencing used immunoSEQ multiplex PCR; TCRdb keeps in-frame clones, though not all of them. This table holds 40,000 to 50,000 clones, 83% found once. Between the trimmed V and J ends, which lost 0 bases and 5 bases, there was a span of 13 bases. Per germline, CDR1 MGHRA and CDR2 YSYEKL. The CDR3 totals 16 residues. Remarks on this clone: Other DNA sequences within the sample encode an identical CDR3.

This chain connects TRBV4-1 to TRBJ2-2; D is undetermined. Here the sequenced sample was blood, taken from a patient whose treatment included radiotherapy and nephrectomy. The TCR comes from a woman aged 70 to 79 with renal cell carcinoma. The CDR3: CASSQDQLRGTGELFF. The CDR3, as DNA: TGCGCCAGCAGCCAAGATCAACTGCGCGGAACCGGGGAGCTGTTTTTT.